A selection of T cell receptor beta chains follows, all from one sample in a study of identical twins. TCRdb analysed the 5' RACE reads with MiXCR anew, one entry per CDR3 protein. Altogether around 250,000 distinct CDR3 sequences are present, about 8% being singletons, with the ten largest covering around 3%. This same sample was also taken into another study, of yellow fever vaccine responses in identical twins.

Material: CD8+ T cells sorted from blood. These receptor sequences come from a woman younger than 35 in good health. Both conserved end residues are part of each CDR3. A D gene is named only where the DNA matches it firmly. Not all rows give a size; the values are once, few, many and, for expanded clones, a class.

>TRBJ2-1|-|TRBV2|-
TGTGCCAGAAAGGGGGGGGACTCTGTCAATGAGCAGTTCTTC
CARKGGDSVNEQFF
>TRBJ2-2|TRBD2|TRBV28|-
TGTGCCAGCAGTTTTCGAGGCGGGAGGTCCGGGGAGCTGTTTTTT
CASSFRGGRSGELFF
>TRBJ1-2|-|TRBV27|few
TGTGCCAGCAGTTCACATATCGACCAGATACGGAGCTACACCTTC
CASSSHIDQIRSYTF
>TRBJ2-5|TRBD1|TRBV27|once
TGTGCCAGCAGTAGCGGGACAGGGGGCGAAGAGACCCAGTACTTC
CASSSGTGGEETQYF
>TRBJ1-1|-|TRBV4-3|-
TGCGCCAGCAGCCAAGATAAGTGGGGGGACCCTGAAGCTTTCTTT
CASSQDKWGDPEAFF
>TRBJ2-1|TRBD2|TRBV20-1|few
TGCAGTGCGACACCGGAGACTAGCGGGATCGTATATGAGCAGTTCTTC
CSATPETSGIVYEQFF
>TRBJ2-1|-|TRBV5-6|few
TGTGCCAGCAGCCCGCCCCGTCCCTACAATGAGCAGTTCTTC
CASSPPRPYNEQFF
>TRBJ2-7|-|TRBV9|-
TGTGCCAGCAGCTTAGCTGGGGAGTTGTCCTACGAGCAGTACTTC
CASSLAGELSYEQYF
>TRBJ2-5|TRBD2|TRBV27|many
TGTGCCAGCATCTCGGTTACTAGCGGGGGCCAAGAGACCCAGTACTTC
CASISVTSGGQETQYF
>TRBJ2-7|-|TRBV11-2|few
TGTGCCAGCAGCTTAGAGGCAGCCCCCGTCTACGAGCAGTACTTC
CASSLEAAPVYEQYF
>TRBJ1-2|-|TRBV4-1|few
TGCGCCAGCAGCCAAGATTCGAGACTAACTGTCTGGGGCTACACCTTC
CASSQDSRLTVWGYTF
>TRBJ1-2|TRBD1|TRBV5-1|many
TGCGCCAGCAGCCAGGGGACAGCTGGCTACACCTTC
CASSQGTAGYTF
>TRBJ2-1|-|TRBV20-1|-
TGCAGTGCTGGCCCGAGCTACAGCTCCTACAATGAGCAGTTCTTC
CSAGPSYSSYNEQFF
>TRBJ2-7|-|TRBV28|many
TGTGCCAGCAGTGTAGACCCGACAGGTACCTACGAGCAGTACTTC
CASSVDPTGTYEQYF
>TRBJ2-7|-|TRBV4-3|many
TGCGCCAGCAGCCCGACCGTTATGGAAATATGGGAGCAGTACTTC
CASSPTVMEIWEQYF
>TRBJ1-3|-|TRBV10-3|few
TGTGCCCTCCGGGACAACTCTGGAAACACCATATATTTT
CALRDNSGNTIYF
>TRBJ2-2|TRBD1|TRBV24-1|-
TGTGCCACCAGTGATCGGTCCCGGGACAGCACCGGGGAGCTGTTTTTT
CATSDRSRDSTGELFF
>TRBJ2-1|TRBD2|TRBV7-2|-
TGTGCCAGCAGCTGGGGACTAGCGGGATATGAGCAGTTCTTC
CASSWGLAGYEQFF
>TRBJ2-7|-|TRBV12-3/TRBV12-4|many
TGTGCCAGCAGTTTAATTGGAGGCTACGAGCAGTACTTC
CASSLIGGYEQYF
>TRBJ1-2|-|TRBV10-2|-
TGCGCCAGCAGTGAAGAAGGGCCCCAGGATAACATTTATGGCTACACCTTC
CASSEEGPQDNIYGYTF
>TRBJ1-6|-|TRBV7-9|many
TGTGCCAGCAGCTATGGGGACGGGGACATTTCACCCCTCCACTTT
CASSYGDGDISPLHF
>TRBJ1-4|TRBD1|TRBV12-3/TRBV12-4|-
TGTGCCAGCAGTCTGGACAGGGAGGTGGTAAAACTGTTTTTT
CASSLDREVVKLFF